The clone carrying this TCR beta chain was seen at least ten times. The data belong to a study of CD8 T cells in ankylosing spondylitis. Making use of molecular barcodes, quantitative 5'-RACE generated TCR beta libraries. TCRdb re-called the 5' RACE reads with MiXCR, one entry per CDR3 protein. The table lists approximately 200,000 distinct CDR3 sequences, around 13% of them singletons. The CDR3 runs to 13 residues. After removal of 0 bases from V and 6 bases from J, the junction contained 3 bases not matched to a gene. Germline CDR1 is SQVTM and CDR2 is ANQGSEA. The sequence was collected from a female donor with ankylosing spondylitis or in good health (not recorded which). The sample taken for sequencing was blood, either unsorted or a sorted T cell fraction (not recorded which). This sequence joins TRBV29-1 and TRBJ1-2, with TRBD1 matching 8 bases. CDR3 sequence reads: CSVEDRTGNGYTF. In nucleotides, the CDR3 is TGCAGCGTTGAAGACCGGACAGGGAATGGCTACACCTTC.